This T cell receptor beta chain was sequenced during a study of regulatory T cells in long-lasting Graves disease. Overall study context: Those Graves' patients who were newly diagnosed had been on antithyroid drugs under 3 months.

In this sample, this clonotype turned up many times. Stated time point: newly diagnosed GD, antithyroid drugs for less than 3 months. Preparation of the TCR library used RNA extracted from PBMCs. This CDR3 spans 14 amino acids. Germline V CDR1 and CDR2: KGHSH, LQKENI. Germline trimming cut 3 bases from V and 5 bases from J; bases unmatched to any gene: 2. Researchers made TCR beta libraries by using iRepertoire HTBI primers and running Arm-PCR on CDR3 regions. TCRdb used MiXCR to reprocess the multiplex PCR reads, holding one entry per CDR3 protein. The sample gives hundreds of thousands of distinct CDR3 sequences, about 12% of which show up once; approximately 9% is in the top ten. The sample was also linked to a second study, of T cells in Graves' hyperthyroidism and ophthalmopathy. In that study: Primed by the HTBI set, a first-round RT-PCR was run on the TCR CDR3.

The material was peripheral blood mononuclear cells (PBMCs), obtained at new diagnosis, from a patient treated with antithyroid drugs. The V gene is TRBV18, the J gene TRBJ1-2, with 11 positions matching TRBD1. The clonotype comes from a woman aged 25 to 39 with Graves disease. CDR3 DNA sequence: TGTGCCAGCTCACCCGGACAGGGGGCATATGGCTACACCTTC. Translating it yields CASSPGQGAYGYTF.